The rows below give T cell receptor beta chains drawn from one sample of a study of blood T cell repertoires in COVID-19. The method was immunoSEQ multiplex PCR; TCRdb's version includes in-frame clones alone and lacks a portion of them. The table includes approximately 200,000 clones, more than 75% detected once. Sequencing used peripheral blood. All receptors derive from an older person with COVID-19, enrolled during active disease. CDR3s include the opening cysteine and the closing phenylalanine or tryptophan. D genes are given only for firm matches. Expanded clones are given a class, and other clones once, few, many or no size at all.

clone_size	v_call	d_call	j_call	cdr3_nt	cdr3_aa
NA	TRBV11-2	NA	TRBJ1-1	TGTGCCAGCAGCTTAGATACAGGAGCTGAAGCTTTCTTT	CASSLDTGAEAFF
NA	TRBV19	TRBD1	TRBJ1-5	TGTGCCAGTAGTACCGGGACAGGGGGTCAGCCCCAGCATTTT	CASSTGTGGQPQHF
NA	TRBV19	TRBD2	TRBJ2-2	TGTGCCAGTAATCAAATACTAGCGTCCGGGGAGCTGTTTTTT	CASNQILASGELFF
NA	TRBV29-1	TRBD1	TRBJ1-2	TGCAGCGTTGGGCCACGACAGGGTGGTGGCTACACCTTC	CSVGPRQGGGYTF
once	TRBV5-6	TRBD1	TRBJ1-4	TGTGCCAGCAGCCTAGGGACAGTAAATGAAAAACTGTTTTTT	CASSLGTVNEKLFF
NA	TRBV14	NA	TRBJ2-3	TGTGCCAGCAGCCGGTTACTCACAGATACGCAGTATTTT	CASSRLLTDTQYF
NA	TRBV12-2	NA	TRBJ1-5	TGTGCAAGTCGCTTAGTTACCCAATACCCCGGACAAGGCGATCAGCCCCAGCATTTT	CASRLVTQYPGQGDQPQHF
NA	TRBV27	NA	TRBJ2-5	TGTGCCAGCAGTTTACTACCGGGAGAGACCCAGTACTTC	CASSLLPGETQYF
once	TRBV9	NA	TRBJ1-1	TGTGCCAGCAGCTTCGAGGCGGGGGCCGGCACTGAAGCTTTCTTT	CASSFEAGAGTEAFF
NA	TRBV19	TRBD1	TRBJ2-7	TGTGCCAGTAGTACCGACAGGGGGATCCCCTACGAGCAGTACTTC	CASSTDRGIPYEQYF
NA	TRBV18	TRBD2	TRBJ2-1	TGTGCCAGCTCAACGCTAGCGGGAGGAGTGGATGAGCAGTTCTTC	CASSTLAGGVDEQFF
NA	TRBV5-1	TRBD1	TRBJ1-6	TGCGCCAGCAGCTTGTTGGGACAGGGAAATAATTCACCCCTCCACTTT	CASSLLGQGNNSPLHF
NA	TRBV4-1	NA	TRBJ2-7	TGCGCCAGCAGCGAACTCTGGGGCCCCTACGAGCAGTACTTC	CASSELWGPYEQYF
NA	TRBV5-6	NA	TRBJ1-6	TGTGCCAGCAGCTTACAGGGCCTTTCCCTCCACTTT	CASSLQGLSLHF
NA	TRBV6-5	TRBD1	TRBJ2-5	TGTGCCAGCAGTCCCGGCGACAGGGATCAAGAGACCCAGTACTTC	CASSPGDRDQETQYF
NA	TRBV10-3	NA	TRBJ2-5	TGTGCCATCAGTGAGACAGGGTCCCCAGAGACCCAGTACTTC	CAISETGSPETQYF
NA	TRBV19	TRBD2	TRBJ2-3	TGTGCCAGTAGTATGAGGAGCGGGGGCCCAACTACCAGCACAGATACGCAGTATTTT	CASSMRSGGPTTSTDTQYF
NA	TRBV18	TRBD2	TRBJ2-5	TGTGCCAGCTCACACCTCCAGCGGGGCCAAGAGACCCAGTACTTC	CASSHLQRGQETQYF
NA	TRBV4-1	TRBD1	TRBJ1-2	TGCGCCAGCAGCCCAACTACGGACAGGGACGGCTACACCTTC	CASSPTTDRDGYTF
NA	TRBV5-1	TRBD1	TRBJ2-3	TGCGCCAGCAGCTCCTCGGGACAGGGTTCAGATACGCAGTATTTT	CASSSSGQGSDTQYF
NA	TRBV12-3/TRBV12-4	NA	TRBJ2-7	TGTGCCAGCAGTCAGGGAAACTACGAGCAGTACTTC	CASSQGNYEQYF
NA	TRBV11-2	NA	TRBJ2-7	TGTGCCAGCAGCTTGGCAGGGTTATCCTACGAGCAGTACTTC	CASSLAGLSYEQYF
NA	TRBV5-1	TRBD1	TRBJ2-3	TGCGCCAGCAGCCGGACCGGGACAGGGGCAGCAGATACGCAGTATTTT	CASSRTGTGAADTQYF
NA	TRBV5-6	NA	TRBJ2-7	TGTGCCAGCAGCCCGGGGTGGGAGATCAAGGGCGAGCAGTACTTC	CASSPGWEIKGEQYF
NA	TRBV3-1/TRBV3-2	NA	TRBJ1-1	TGTGCCAGCAGCCAAGTGGGGGGGCCTACCACTGAAGCTTTCTTT	CASSQVGGPTTEAFF
once	TRBV24-1	TRBD1	TRBJ2-1	TGTGCCACCAGTGGGGGGACAGGGACGAATGAGCAGTTCTTC	CATSGGTGTNEQFF
NA	TRBV6-2/TRBV6-3	NA	TRBJ1-2	TGTGCCAGCGGCCTCGCCGTCATAACAGGTCTCGATGGCTACACCTTC	CASGLAVITGLDGYTF
NA	TRBV19	NA	TRBJ1-1	TGTGCCAGTAGGATCAACTCCAGGGGCGGGAACACTGAAGCTTTCTTT	CASRINSRGGNTEAFF
NA	TRBV5-6	NA	TRBJ2-5	TGTGCCAGCAGCTTGGTTGTAGTTGGGCGAGAGACCCAGTACTTC	CASSLVVVGRETQYF
NA	TRBV7-2	NA	TRBJ1-2	TGTGCCAGCAGCTGGAGACGAGAAGATGGCTACACCTTC	CASSWRREDGYTF
NA	TRBV6-2/TRBV6-3	TRBD1	TRBJ2-5	TGTGCCAGCAGCTTCCTCAACCAGGGGGCAGGAGAGACCCAGTACTTC	CASSFLNQGAGETQYF
NA	TRBV5-1	NA	TRBJ1-1	TGCGCCAGCAGCTTGGTGGTCCAGGCTGTGAACACTGAAGCTTTCTTT	CASSLVVQAVNTEAFF
NA	TRBV7-2	TRBD1	TRBJ1-5	TGTGCCAGCAGCTTACACCACCGGGACAGAAATAGCAATCAGCCCCAGCATTTT	CASSLHHRDRNSNQPQHF
NA	TRBV7-2	NA	TRBJ2-3	TGTGCCAGCAGCTCCCACAGGGATTTCACAGATACGCAGTATTTT	CASSSHRDFTDTQYF
NA	TRBV5-8	NA	TRBJ1-3	TGTGCCAGCAGCTTGGGGACATTCTCTGGAAACACCATATATTTT	CASSLGTFSGNTIYF
NA	TRBV5-1	TRBD1	TRBJ2-3	TGCGCCAGCAGCCTCCAGGGGGCAACGGATACGCAGTATTTT	CASSLQGATDTQYF
NA	TRBV27	TRBD2	TRBJ2-1	TGTGCCAGCAGTTCCCTAGCGGGAGGGCCTATATACAATGAGCAGTTCTTC	CASSSLAGGPIYNEQFF
once	TRBV5-6	NA	TRBJ2-3	TGTGCCAGCAGCTTGGGACAGGGCGGGGGCACAGATACGCAGTATTTT	CASSLGQGGGTDTQYF
NA	TRBV5-1	TRBD1	TRBJ1-3	TGCGCCAGCAGCCCAGGGGGTTTTGGAAACACCATATATTTT	CASSPGGFGNTIYF
once	TRBV7-2	TRBD1	TRBJ1-2	TGTGCCAGCAGCTTAGCGGAATCCGGGACAGGGGGCAGACCACTTCGGGGCTACACCTTC	CASSLAESGTGGRPLRGYTF
NA	TRBV28	NA	TRBJ2-7	TGTGCCAGCAGTTCCGACAGGGAGGCCATCTACGAGCAGTACTTC	CASSSDREAIYEQYF
NA	TRBV27	TRBD1	TRBJ1-6	TGTGCCAGCAGTTTCTTAGGGACAGGGCCTGGGAATTCACCCCTCCACTTT	CASSFLGTGPGNSPLHF
NA	TRBV9	TRBD1	TRBJ1-6	TGTGCCAGCAGCGTCACAGGGGTCGATGGATCACCCCTCCACTTT	CASSVTGVDGSPLHF
NA	TRBV20-1	NA	TRBJ2-3	TGCAGTGCTAGTAGTCTCGGCGGGCCTAGCACAGATACGCAGTATTTT	CSASSLGGPSTDTQYF
NA	TRBV23-1	NA	TRBJ1-4	TGCGCCAGCCGCTACGGGGGAAAACTGTTTTTT	CASRYGGKLFF
few	TRBV7-2	NA	TRBJ2-3	TGTGCCAGCAGCTTAGACGACAACACAGATACGCAGTATTTT	CASSLDDNTDTQYF
NA	TRBV19	TRBD2	TRBJ2-1	TGTGCCAGTAGCCTGACTAGCGGCCCAGGTGAGCAGTTCTTC	CASSLTSGPGEQFF
NA	TRBV5-1	TRBD1	TRBJ2-2	TGCGCCAGCAGTAGGGACAGGTATCCCGGGGAGCTGTTTTTT	CASSRDRYPGELFF
NA	TRBV7-2	TRBD2	TRBJ2-2	TGTGCCAGCAGCCCTACTAGCGGGAGGGGGGCCGGGGAGCTGTTTTTT	CASSPTSGRGAGELFF
NA	TRBV9	NA	TRBJ1-3	TGTGCCAGCAGCGTCGCGACAGGCTACTCTGGAAACACCATATATTTT	CASSVATGYSGNTIYF
NA	TRBV29-1	NA	TRBJ1-1	TGCAGCGTTGGGGACATCGGAGGAGCTTTCTTT	CSVGDIGGAFF
NA	TRBV30	TRBD2	TRBJ2-3	TGTGCCTGGAGTGCAGGAGCGGGAGGAGAGACGCAGTATTTT	CAWSAGAGGETQYF
NA	TRBV5-8	NA	TRBJ2-5	TGTGCCAGCAGCTTGGAGTCAGCGGAAGAGACCCAGTACTTC	CASSLESAEETQYF
NA	TRBV5-6	TRBD1	TRBJ1-2	TGTGCCAGCAGCACTCAGGGGGCGCTTGGCTACACCTTC	CASSTQGALGYTF
NA	TRBV9	NA	TRBJ1-2	TGTGCCAGCAGCCCCCACAGTTCTAACTATGGCTACACCTTC	CASSPHSSNYGYTF